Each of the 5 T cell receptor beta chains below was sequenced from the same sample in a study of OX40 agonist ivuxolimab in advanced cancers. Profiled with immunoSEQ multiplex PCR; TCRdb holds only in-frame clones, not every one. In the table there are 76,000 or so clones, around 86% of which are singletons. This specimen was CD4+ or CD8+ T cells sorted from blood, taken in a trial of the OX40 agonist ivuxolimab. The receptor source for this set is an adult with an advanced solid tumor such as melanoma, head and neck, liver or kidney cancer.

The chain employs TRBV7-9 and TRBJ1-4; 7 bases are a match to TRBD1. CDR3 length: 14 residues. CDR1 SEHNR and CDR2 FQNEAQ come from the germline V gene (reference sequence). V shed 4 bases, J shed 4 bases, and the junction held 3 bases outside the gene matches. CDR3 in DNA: TGTGCCAGCAGCTCGGACAGGCGTAATGAAAAACTGTTTTTT. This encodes CASSSDRRNEKLFF.

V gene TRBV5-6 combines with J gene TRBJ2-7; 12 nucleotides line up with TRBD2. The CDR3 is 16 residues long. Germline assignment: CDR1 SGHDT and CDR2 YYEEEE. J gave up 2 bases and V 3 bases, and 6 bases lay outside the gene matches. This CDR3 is CASSSLLAGGPYEQYF. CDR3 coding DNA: TGTGCCAGCAGCTCGCTCCTAGCGGGAGGGCCCTACGAGCAGTACTTC.

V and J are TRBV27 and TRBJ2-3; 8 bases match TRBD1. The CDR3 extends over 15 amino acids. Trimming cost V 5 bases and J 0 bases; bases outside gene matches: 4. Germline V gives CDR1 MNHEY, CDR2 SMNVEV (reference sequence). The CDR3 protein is CASSPDRESTDTQYF. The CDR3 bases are TGTGCCAGCAGTCCGGACAGGGAGAGCACAGATACGCAGTATTTT.

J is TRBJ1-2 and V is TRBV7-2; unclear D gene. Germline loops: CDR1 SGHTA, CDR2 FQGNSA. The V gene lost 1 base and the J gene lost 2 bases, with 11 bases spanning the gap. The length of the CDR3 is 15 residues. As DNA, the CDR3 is TGTGCCAGCAGCTTAGGCCACATTACCAACTATGGCTACACCTTC. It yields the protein CASSLGHITNYGYTF.

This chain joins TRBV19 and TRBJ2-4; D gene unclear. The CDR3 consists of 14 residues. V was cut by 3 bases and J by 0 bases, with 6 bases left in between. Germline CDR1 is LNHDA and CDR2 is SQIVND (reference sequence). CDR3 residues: CASSMREAKNIQYF. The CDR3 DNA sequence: TGTGCCAGTAGTATGCGAGAAGCCAAAAACATTCAGTACTTC. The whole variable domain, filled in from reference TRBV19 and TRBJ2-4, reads DGGITQSPKYLFRKEGQNVTLSCEQNLNHDAMYWYRQDPGQGLRLIYYSQIVNDFQKGDIAEGYSVSREKKESFPLTVTSAQKNPTAFYLCASSMREAKNIQYFGAGTRLSVL.